This T cell receptor beta chain was observed in a study of shared clonotypes between healthy human individuals (TCRdb year 2020). Study-wide context: A couple of women and a few men aged 18 to 49 years were included in the cohort. Per donor, three plates each were used for CD4 naive and CD4 memory, two for CD8 naive, and one for CD8 memory. To estimate repertoire size and how much clonotypes are shared between individuals, the study performed deep sequencing of blood TCR repertoires from five healthy adults. Per donor, leukapheresis produced somewhere between about 0.85 and 8.9 billion PBMCs. To increase sequencing depth and limit assay-specific biases, different laboratories used diverse techniques to prepare libraries and sequence TCR repertoires.

Study-wide conclusions, independent of this receptor: Incomplete sequencing was indicated by rarefaction of sorted-subset datasets, despite the large sequencing depth. Clonotypes shared by all four sorted-subset donors showed higher generation probabilities than non-shared clonotypes. Sampling was restricted to blood, and TCR repertoires in tissue are likely to differ from TCR repertoires in blood. When several donors were compared, the shared fraction of clonotypes was 5% to 6.5% for naive CD4, around 3.6% for naive CD8, 2% to 2.5% for memory CD4, and around 0.37% for memory CD8. The small number of donors limited the genetic and exposure-history diversity represented. Naive subsets generally had larger estimated clonotype richness than memory subsets. Based on pairwise subsampling, the degree of clonotype sharing among donors was expected to be affected by sequencing depth.

The V end loses 7 bases and the J end loses 2 bases, and a stretch of 15 bases separates them. From the germline V gene, CDR1 is MDHEN and CDR2 is SYDVKM. The CDR3 numbers 14 residues from cysteine through phenylalanine. Kept here is only the CDR3 DNA, which spans 42 bases and is read in frame from base 1. Using the deep immunoSEQ assay, TCR CDR3 regions were amplified from genomic DNA by multiplex PCR. Genomic DNA extracted from each cell subset was distributed evenly over all wells of several immunoSEQ 96-well plates, and each plate served as one replicate. Each replicate PCR for sorted subsets received 150 to 250 ng genomic DNA, equal to roughly 29,000 T cell genomes. Purified libraries were measured with a Qubit 3.0 fluorometer, size-checked on a Bioanalyzer 2100, and measured again with the KAPA Library Quantification kit. A separate single-read 150-cycle Illumina NextSeq 550 flow cell was used to sequence each immunoSEQ 96-well plate. From the authors' description of their analysis: Because only junctional sequences without quality scores were contained in the immunoSEQ output, filtering matching that applied to full-length reads could not be performed. To assign V/J genes and CDR3, sequences were annotated against IMGT germline references using PyIR, a Python wrapper for IgBLAST v1.9. Reads were filtered out if the reads had weak V/J assignments (E-value above 1e-6), no CDR3, stop codons, out-of-frame junctions, or ambiguous translated residues. V3J clonotypes were defined as sequences sharing the same inferred V gene, J gene, and CDR3 amino acid sequence. Percentage overlap between repertoires was computed as shared unique clonotypes divided by the size of the smaller repertoire. Richness of each repertoire was evaluated using RTK rarefaction, the Chao1 estimator, and Recon v2.1 estimates of unobserved clonotypes. For all TCRbeta clonotypes obtained by the gDNA method from four donors, generation probabilities were computed with OLGA. This immuneACCESS table, as held by TCRdb, lists in-frame sequences with V and J called but not all clones. Of the missing ones, under half trace to an unresolved V gene in checked studies; the others have no known cause. From that table come the V and J calls and clone size; the DNA was used to work out D and trimming. The sample table shows approximately 720,000 clones, and roughly nine tenths are seen once. Approximately 25% of the sample lies in the top ten.

CD8 naive samples were obtained by positive selection for CCR7 among CD45RO-negative cells, yielding a CD45RA+CCR7+ population from which TemRA cells were excluded. Healthy HIV-negative adults with no recently reported acute infections or vaccinations were included as donors. Every donor was a Caucasian adult living in Nashville, Tennessee, USA. Blood was obtained by leukapheresis, after which PBMCs were separated by Ficoll-Histopaque density gradient centrifugation and cryopreserved in liquid nitrogen vapor phase. Analytical flow cytometry was used to check the purity and quantity of each magnetically sorted T cell population. Genomic DNA was isolated from every sorted fraction and measured by UV absorbance on a Nanodrop 2000c. A note on this clone: No cognate antigen has been identified for it. Base-call qualities are not available, and no considerably larger clone is one nucleotide away.

The chain uses TRBV28 and TRBJ2-7; matching of 6 bases hints at TRBD2 as the D gene. Source material: naive CD8+ T cells sorted from blood. The cell subset or site label here, explained by the study, means: CD45RA+CCR7+. This sequence originates from a man aged 30 to 45 in good health. CDR3 sequence: CASTFRGIAYEQYF. The DNA sequence follows: TGTGCCAGCACCTTTCGCGGGATTGCCTACGAGCAGTACTTC.